This paragraph reports one T cell receptor (beta chain). These data belong to a study of long-term antiretroviral therapy in people with HIV. Samples were assayed with immunoSEQ v3.0 at survey level. Profiling relied on immunoSEQ multiplex PCR, and the TCRdb table lists in-frame clones only, not all of them. The table has about 50,000 clones, under 90% seen once. V lost 5 bases and J 3 bases, leaving 12 bases between the germline ends. The CDR3 spans 14 residues. Germline CDR1 and CDR2: MNHEY and SVGAGI. Each HIV participant was treated in the United States. J is TRBJ2-3 and V is TRBV6-5, with D hard to call. The input for sequencing was unsorted PBMCs, taken 0.8 years after starting antiretroviral therapy. The receptor was derived from a woman under 30 with HIV. CDR3 protein: CASSRQSRTDTQYF. Here the CDR3 DNA reads TGTGCCAGCAGTAGGCAATCGAGGACAGATACGCAGTATTTT.